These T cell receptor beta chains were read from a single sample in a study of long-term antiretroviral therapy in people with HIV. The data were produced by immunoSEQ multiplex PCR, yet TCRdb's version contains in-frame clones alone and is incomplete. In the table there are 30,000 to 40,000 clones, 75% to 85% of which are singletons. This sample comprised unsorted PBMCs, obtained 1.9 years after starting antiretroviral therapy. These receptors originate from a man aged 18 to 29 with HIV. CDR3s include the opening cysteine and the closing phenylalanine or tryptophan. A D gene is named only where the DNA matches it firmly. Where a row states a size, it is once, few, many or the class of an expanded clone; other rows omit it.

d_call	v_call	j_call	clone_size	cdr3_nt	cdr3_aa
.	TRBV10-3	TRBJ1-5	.	TGTGCCATCAGTGAGTCTGGGCAGCCCAATCAGCCCCAGCATTTT	CAISESGQPNQPQHF
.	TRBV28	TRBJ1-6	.	TGTGCCAGCAGTTTATATCACCAGGGTAGGTCACCCCTCCACTTT	CASSLYHQGRSPLHF
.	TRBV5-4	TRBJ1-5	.	TGTGCCAGCAGCGCGACCAAGGGCAGCCCGGGCGTTAATCAGCCCCAGCATTTT	CASSATKGSPGVNQPQHF
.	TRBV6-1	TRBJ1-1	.	TGTGCCAGCAGTGAAGCCCCAGACAGGCCTCGTGCGGCTTTCTTT	CASSEAPDRPRAAFF
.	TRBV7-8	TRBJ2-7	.	TGTGCCAGCAGCTTAGTCGGCCAGACTACAACTTACGAGCAGTACTTC	CASSLVGQTTTYEQYF
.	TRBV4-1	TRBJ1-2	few	TGCGCCAGCAGCCAAGATCGGGGACGATACTATGGCTACACCTTC	CASSQDRGRYYGYTF
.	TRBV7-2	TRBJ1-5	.	TGTGCCAGCACCCGGGACAGCAATCAGCCCCAGCATTTT	CASTRDSNQPQHF
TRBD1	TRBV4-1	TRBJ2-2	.	TGCGCCAGCAGCCAAGCCAGGGGGCTGAACGGGGAGCTGTTTTTT	CASSQARGLNGELFF
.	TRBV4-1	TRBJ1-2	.	TGCGCCAGCAGCCAAGGGCAACAGGGTGGTTTCTATGGCTACACCTTC	CASSQGQQGGFYGYTF
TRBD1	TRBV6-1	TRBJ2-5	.	TGTGCCAGCAGGGACAGGGGGTTGGCAGAGACCCAGTACTTC	CASRDRGLAETQYF
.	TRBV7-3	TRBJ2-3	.	TGTGCCAGCAGCTTATCGGGGGGCGCCCCCCCAGATACGCAGTATTTT	CASSLSGGAPPDTQYF
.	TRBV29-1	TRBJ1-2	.	TGCAGCGTTGCCTCATCGGGGGCCGGCTACACCTTC	CSVASSGAGYTF